This TCR beta chain was observed in a study of CD8 T cells in ankylosing spondylitis. Overall study findings and caveats: Seemingly distinctive of ankylosing spondylitis blood was a TCR beta motif formed by eight highly homologous variants. A number of the motif variants had already been described in reactive arthritis synovial fluid and blood.

Germline V gene lookup returns CDR1 SGHDN and CDR2 FVKESK. The V segment lost 0 bases and the J segment 1 base; nucleotides outside the gene matches: 18. CDR3 length equals 21 residues. On this clonotype itself: Its antigen remains unidentified.

Each TCR beta library was made by quantitative 5'-RACE that incorporated molecular barcodes. TCRdb re-called the 5' RACE reads with MiXCR, one entry per CDR3 protein. Counted here are roughly 700,000 distinct CDR3 sequences, around 20% occurring once; the ten biggest clones make up around 20%. The specimen was blood, either unsorted or a sorted T cell fraction (not recorded which). The TCR originated in a male donor with ankylosing spondylitis. This chain links TRBV14 with TRBJ2-1, with 7 bases lining up with TRBD1. The CDR3 is CASSQEGLKTGVRFSYNEQFF. CDR3 bases: TGTGCCAGCAGCCAAGAGGGTCTGAAAACAGGGGTTCGCTTTTCCTACAATGAGCAGTTCTTC.